The sequence of this TCR beta chain was determined in a study of blood T cell repertoires in COVID-19. At the level of the study: Acute and convalescent COVID-19 samples came from the United States, Italy and Spain.

Germline V CDR1 and CDR2: SGHTA, FQGNSA. The V end lost 3 bases, the J end lost 2 bases, and 10 bases lay between the germline ends. This CDR3 is built from 14 residues. Assay used: immunoSEQ multiplex PCR; TCRdb lists only in-frame clones, some missing. The table has some 250,000 clones, 70% to 90% seen once. This receptor was identified in a woman between 70 and 85 years old with active or convalescent COVID-19. This sequence joins TRBV7-2 and TRBJ1-2; D may be TRBD1 (5 bases). Input material: peripheral blood. The CDR3 reads CASSFQGSNYGYTF. DNA of the CDR3: TGTGCCAGCAGCTTCCAGGGATCGAACTATGGCTACACCTTC.